These 14 T cell receptor beta chains originate from one sample sequenced in a study of T cell responses to AZD1222 COVID-19 vaccine. The repertoire was sequenced with immunoSEQ multiplex PCR; TCRdb's copy has only in-frame clones and lacks some. This table holds over 120,000 clones, about nine tenths found once. Sequences were derived from peripheral blood, sampled 28 days after the second AZD1222 dose. All receptors come from an adult who received the AZD1222 COVID-19 vaccine.

The chain links TRBV24-1 to TRBJ1-2, with 9 positions matching TRBD1. V lost 4 bases, J lost 8 bases, and 7 bases stayed unmatched. The CDR3 has 14 residues. CDR1 is KGHDR and CDR2 is SFDVKD in the germline V gene. The CDR3 DNA reads TGTGCCACCAGTGACCAGGGACAGGGTTGGGGCTACACCTTC. This sequence encodes CATSDQGQGWGYTF.

The chain recombines TRBV7-9 with TRBJ2-3; 12 nucleotides agree with TRBD2. Trimming took 2 bases from V and 4 from J; bases not matched to a gene: 4. This CDR3 has 16 residues. In germline, CDR1 is SEHNR, CDR2 FQNEAQ (reference sequence). The DNA of the CDR3 is TGTGCCAGCAGCTTAACTAGCGGGAGGAAGTCAGATACGCAGTATTTT. Translated, it gives CASSLTSGRKSDTQYF.

The CDR3, as DNA: TGTGCCAGCTCACCACCGGACCCTATTAATTCACCCCTCCACTTT. It encodes CASSPPDPINSPLHF. The rearrangement joins TRBV18 to TRBJ1-6; D uncertain. This CDR3 comprises 15 residues. Germline V gene lookup returns CDR1 KGHSH and CDR2 LQKENI. The V gene lost 0 bases and the J gene lost 6 bases, with 9 bases spanning the gap.

The chain combines TRBV15 with TRBJ2-1, with D possibly being TRBD2 (5 bases). This CDR3 comprises 18 residues. V was pared by 1 base and J by 4 bases, with 20 bases between. The germline V gene encodes CDR1 LNHNV and CDR2 YYDKDF (reference sequence). The CDR3 is CATSRGSGGLGSYNEQFF. In DNA form, the CDR3 reads TGTGCCACCAGCAGAGGGAGCGGCGGATTGGGGTCATACAATGAGCAGTTCTTC.

V gene TRBV10-2 combines with J gene TRBJ2-2; D remains ambiguous. V shed 10 bases and J shed 6 bases, with 15 bases lying between them. CDR1 WSHSY and CDR2 SAAADI come from the germline V gene. The length of the CDR3 is 13 residues. The CDR3 coding sequence is TGCGCCAACCCGAAACGCACCCCCGGGGAGCTGTTTTTT. This encodes CANPKRTPGELFF.

The V gene is TRBV9, the J gene TRBJ2-3; 13 bases line up with TRBD2. V lost 0 bases, J lost 11 bases, and 9 bases stayed unmatched. The germline gives CDR1 SGDLS, CDR2 YYNGEE. This CDR3 is 16 amino acids long. CDR3 protein: CASSVVGLAGPEGQYF. CDR3 DNA: TGTGCCAGCAGCGTAGTGGGACTAGCGGGGCCGGAGGGGCAGTATTTT.

V usage is TRBV30 and J usage is TRBJ2-7; possibly TRBD2 for D (5 bases). With 1 base removed from V and 1 base from J, the gap between germline ends came to 11 bases. Looked up from germline, CDR1 is GTSNPN and CDR2 is SVGIG (reference sequence). The CDR3 totals 14 residues. CDR3 in amino acids: CAWSAGIGSYEQYF. Here the CDR3 DNA reads TGTGCCTGGAGTGCCGGGATAGGGTCCTACGAGCAGTACTTC.

The chain is built from TRBV9 and TRBJ2-1; 9 nucleotides agree with TRBD2. V was pared by 2 bases and J by 4 bases, with 4 bases of the junction left unmatched. Germline-derived CDR1 and CDR2 are SGDLS and YYNGEE. The CDR3 is 15 residues long. Written as DNA, the CDR3 is TGTGCCAGCAGCGTTTTGGCGGGAGGGTACAATGAGCAGTTCTTC. As protein: CASSVLAGGYNEQFF.

V gene TRBV9 combines with J gene TRBJ1-4; the match to TRBD1 covers 7 bases. The V segment lost 3 bases and the J segment 3 bases; nucleotides outside the gene matches: 5. The CDR3 is made up of 15 amino acids. Germline V gene data show CDR1 as SGDLS and CDR2 as YYNGEE. The CDR3 DNA follows: TGTGCCAGCAGCGGTCGGGGGACAGCTAATGAAAAACTGTTTTTT. This sequence encodes CASSGRGTANEKLFF.

V is TRBV7-2 and J is TRBJ2-1, with D possibly matching TRBD2 (6 bases). From germline, CDR1 is SGHTA and CDR2 FQGNSA. Trimming shortened V by 5 bases and J by 10 bases, and 21 bases separated the two germline ends. The CDR3 spans 15 residues. The CDR3 DNA sequence: TGTGCCAGCAGCCAGCGGAGGGCACGGCCGCCCGAGCAGTTCTTC. It specifies CASSQRRARPPEQFF.

V usage is TRBV5-4 and J usage is TRBJ2-4; 8 bases map to TRBD1. After removal of 4 bases from V and 0 bases from J, the junction contained 6 bases not matched to a gene. Germline assignment: CDR1 SGHNT and CDR2 YYREEE (reference sequence). The CDR3 has 16 residues. The DNA for the CDR3 is TGTGCCAGCAGCCCCGGACAGGGAGTAGCCAAAAACATTCAGTACTTC. Its protein product is CASSPGQGVAKNIQYF.

This sequence joins TRBV29-1 and TRBJ1-2; perhaps TRBD1 as D (6 bases). The CDR3 totals 13 residues. Deletions cut 8 bases from V and 3 bases from J, with 16 bases between. Germline V gives CDR1 SQVTM, CDR2 ANQGSEA. CDR3 DNA sequence: TGCAGCTCGAGGGGGGGCGCCCACTATGGCTACACCTTC. Translated: CSSRGGAHYGYTF.

The gene calls are TRBV19 and TRBJ1-5, with TRBD1 matching over 7 bases. Germline V gene lookup returns CDR1 LNHDA and CDR2 SQIVND (reference sequence). The length of the CDR3 is 13 residues. Germline trimming cut 6 bases from V and 6 bases from J; bases unmatched to any gene: 5. This CDR3 reads CASSTGVVQPQHF. CDR3 nucleotide sequence: TGTGCCAGTAGCACAGGGGTGGTTCAGCCCCAGCATTTT.

V usage is TRBV7-2 and J usage is TRBJ2-1; TRBD2 aligns across 12 bases. The V and J ends lost 0 bases and 4 bases, in that order; junction bases with no gene match: 7. Germline V gene sequence: CDR1 SGHTA, CDR2 FQGNSA. There are 18 residues in the CDR3. The CDR3 spells CASSLAASGRGYYNEQFF. The CDR3 bases are TGTGCCAGCAGCTTAGCCGCTAGCGGGAGGGGTTATTACAATGAGCAGTTCTTC.